The 18 T cell receptor beta chains in this list originate from one sample, sequenced in a study of T cell responses to AZD1222 COVID-19 vaccine. Repertoires were generated with immunoSEQ multiplex PCR, while TCRdb's copy carries only in-frame clones and drops some. The profile shows approximately 110,000 clones, about 81% of them singletons. Sample: peripheral blood, taken on day 0 of AZD1222 vaccination. The receptors stem from an adult in good health.

V is TRBV15 and J is TRBJ1-3, with D hard to call. V dropped 4 bases and J dropped 1 base, with 11 bases sitting between them. Per germline, CDR1 LNHNV and CDR2 YYDKDF (reference sequence). The CDR3 has 15 residues. The CDR3 DNA reads as TGTGCCACCAGCATGCACACGGGATCTGGAAACACCATATATTTT. As protein: CATSMHTGSGNTIYF.

This chain uses TRBV5-1 with TRBJ2-1; a weak D match, TRBD1 (5 bases). The CDR3 spans 12 residues. Germline lookup yields CDR1 SGHRS and CDR2 YFSETQ. The V and J ends lost 9 bases and 0 bases respectively, with 7 bases between them. The CDR3 spells CATRASYNEQFF. The CDR3 nucleotides read TGCGCCACCAGGGCCTCCTACAATGAGCAGTTCTTC. Based on the CDR3 plus reference TRBV5-1 and TRBJ2-1, the full variable domain is KAGVTQTPRYLIKTRGQQVTLSCSPISGHRSVSWYQQTPGQGLQFLFEYFSETQRNKGNFPGRFSGRQFSNSRSEMNVSTLELGDSALYLCATRASYNEQFFGPGTRLTVL.

This clone was picked up a small number of times. V and J are TRBV3-1 (or the pseudogene TRBV3-2) and TRBJ2-1; 16 bases agree with TRBD2. The CDR3 is 15 amino acids. V dropped 7 bases and J dropped 12; count of bases not matched to a gene: 9. Germline lookup yields CDR1 LGHDT and CDR2 YNNKEL (reference sequence). The CDR3 nucleotides are TGTGCCAGCACCCCGGGACTAGCGGGGGGGCACCCGCAGTTCTTC. Its translation is CASTPGLAGGHPQFF.

The genes are TRBV11-2 and TRBJ2-2; the D call may be TRBD1 or TRBD2 (5 bases each). CDR1 SGHAT and CDR2 FQNNGV come from the germline V gene. V was trimmed by 5 bases and J by 2 bases, leaving 12 bases between them. This CDR3 has 15 residues. The CDR3 sequence: CASSPLRGNTGELFF. In DNA, the CDR3 is TGTGCCAGCAGCCCCCTGAGGGGAAACACCGGGGAGCTGTTTTTT.

This chain links TRBV10-3 with TRBJ2-2, with D unclear. The CDR3 is 16 amino acids. Per the germline V gene, CDR1 is ENHRY and CDR2 is SYGVKD. Trimming removed 0 bases from V and 0 bases from J, with 8 bases in between. CDR3 in amino acids: CAISESAKSNTGELFF. As DNA, the CDR3 is TGTGCCATCAGTGAGTCTGCCAAATCGAACACCGGGGAGCTGTTTTTT.

In this sample, this clone turned up once. The J gene is TRBJ2-3, the V gene TRBV7-9; no definite D call. Germline loops: CDR1 SEHNR, CDR2 FQNEAQ (reference sequence). This CDR3 comprises 12 residues. V was pared by 5 bases and J by 12 bases, with 15 bases between. The CDR3 is CASSPPGRHQYF. The CDR3 nucleotides are TGTGCCAGCAGCCCCCCCGGGCGGCACCAGTATTTT.

The chain is built from TRBV7-7 and TRBJ2-2; D might be TRBD1 (6 bases). Germline V gene sequence: CDR1 SSHAT, CDR2 FNYEAQ (reference sequence). The CDR3 totals 17 residues. With 1 base removed from V and 5 bases from J, the gap between germline ends came to 17 bases. CDR3 residues: CASSLERTGFMTGELFF. Written as DNA, the CDR3 is TGTGCCAGCAGCTTAGAACGAACAGGGTTTATGACCGGGGAGCTGTTTTTT.

The chain employs TRBV4-1 and TRBJ1-1; D not resolved. The CDR3 length is 16 residues. Germline values: CDR1 MGHRA, CDR2 YSYEKL. The ends were cut back, 0 bases at V and 0 bases at J, with 11 bases in the middle. CDR3 in amino acids: CASSQEIGMMNTEAFF. The CDR3 DNA sequence: TGCGCCAGCAGCCAAGAAATCGGGATGATGAACACTGAAGCTTTCTTT.

The chain recombines TRBV19 with TRBJ2-2; D perhaps matches TRBD2 (5 bases). The V and J ends lost 6 bases and 7 bases respectively, with 15 bases between them. The CDR3 runs to 14 residues. Germline-derived CDR1 and CDR2 are LNHDA and SQIVND (reference sequence). The chain's CDR3 is CASSLLRGNGELFF. The DNA for the CDR3 is TGTGCCAGTAGCCTATTACGAGGGAACGGGGAGCTGTTTTTT.

The chain couples TRBV7-9 to TRBJ2-7; no clear D gene. V was clipped by 3 bases and J by 5 bases, with 5 bases between them. The germline V gene encodes CDR1 SEHNR and CDR2 FQNEAQ (reference sequence). The CDR3 runs 11 residues. In DNA, the CDR3 is TGTGCCAGCAGCTTTTCCCACGAGCAGTACTTC. The encoded protein is CASSFSHEQYF.

Concerning this clone itself: Germline and junction disagree at one end, which may indicate a read error. V gene TRBV25-1 combines with J gene TRBJ2-6; no clear D. Germline CDR1 and CDR2: MGHDK and SYGVNS. The CDR3 covers 15 residues. The CDR3 DNA follows: TGTGCCAGCAGTTTGGGAAACTCTGAGGCCAACGTCCTGACTTTC. This codes for CASSLGNSEANVLTF.

The V and J genes are TRBV5-4 and TRBJ2-5; 12 bases agree with TRBD2. CDR1 SGHNT and CDR2 YYREEE come from the germline V gene (reference sequence). This CDR3 region has 15 residues. Losses at the gene ends were 4 bases for V and 5 bases for J; bases not matched to a gene: 6. The CDR3 region has the DNA TGTGCCAGCAGCCCCACTAGCGGGGGGCTGGAGACCCAGTACTTC. Its protein is CASSPTSGGLETQYF.

The chain is built from TRBV6-2 or TRBV6-3 and TRBJ2-3; TRBD1 is a possible D gene (5 bases). V lost 2 bases to trimming and J lost 1 base, with 16 bases between them. This CDR3 has 17 amino acids. Germline loops: CDR1 MNHEY, CDR2 SVGEGT. The CDR3 DNA follows: TGTGCCAGCAGTTACGTCCAGGGCGTGACGGGCACAGATACGCAGTATTTT. This sequence encodes CASSYVQGVTGTDTQYF.

This clone was detected only a few times. The rearrangement joins TRBV9 to TRBJ2-1; D unresolved. Germline V lookup: CDR1 SGDLS, CDR2 YYNGEE. The ends were cut back, 1 base at V and 9 bases at J, with 14 bases in the middle. There are 14 residues in the CDR3. The CDR3 DNA is TGTGCCAGCAGCGTAACTCCCGAGTACGGTGAGCAGTTCTTC. Its translation: CASSVTPEYGEQFF. Full variable domain (rest looked up from reference TRBV9 and TRBJ2-1): DSGVTQTPKHLITATGQRVTLRCSPRSGDLSVYWYQQSLDQGLQFLIQYYNGEERAKGNILERFSAQQFPDLHSELNLSSLELGDSALYFCASSVTPEYGEQFFGPGTRLTVL.

V and J are TRBV10-3 and TRBJ1-6; D might be TRBD1 (5 bases). Germline CDR1 and CDR2: ENHRY and SYGVKD. This CDR3 region has 15 residues. Trimming removed 6 bases from V and 5 bases from J, with 14 bases in between. CDR3 in amino acids: CAISAGRYDNSPLHF. As DNA, the CDR3 is TGTGCCATCAGCGCAGGGAGGTATGATAATTCACCCCTCCACTTT.

V is TRBV7-9 and J is TRBJ2-1; maybe TRBD2 (5 bases). Germline CDR1 SEHNR, CDR2 FQNEAQ (reference sequence). Trimming took off 4 bases at V and 0 bases at J, with 13 bases between the two ends. The CDR3 length is 16 residues. The CDR3 DNA reads TGTGCCAGCAGCTCGGCTCGCGGGCCCTCCTACAATGAGCAGTTCTTC. This encodes CASSSARGPSYNEQFF.

The chain uses TRBV11-2 and TRBJ2-3, with D possibly matching TRBD2 (5 bases). The V end lost 3 bases, the J end lost 6 bases, and 16 bases lay between the germline ends. The CDR3 runs 15 residues. Germline loops: CDR1 SGHAT, CDR2 FQNNGV. The CDR3 DNA reads as TGTGCCAGCAGCTTTAGGAGGCAGTGGGCGGATACGCAGTATTTT. Translated, it gives CASSFRRQWADTQYF.

This chain links TRBV15 with TRBJ1-1, with D possibly matching TRBD1 (6 bases). Germline lookup yields CDR1 LNHNV and CDR2 YYDKDF (reference sequence). There are 13 residues in the CDR3. V was shortened by 1 base and J by 7 bases, with 10 bases between the two germline ends. The CDR3 is CATSRVGGGEAFF. Written as DNA, the CDR3 is TGTGCCACCAGCAGAGTTGGGGGCGGTGAAGCTTTCTTT.